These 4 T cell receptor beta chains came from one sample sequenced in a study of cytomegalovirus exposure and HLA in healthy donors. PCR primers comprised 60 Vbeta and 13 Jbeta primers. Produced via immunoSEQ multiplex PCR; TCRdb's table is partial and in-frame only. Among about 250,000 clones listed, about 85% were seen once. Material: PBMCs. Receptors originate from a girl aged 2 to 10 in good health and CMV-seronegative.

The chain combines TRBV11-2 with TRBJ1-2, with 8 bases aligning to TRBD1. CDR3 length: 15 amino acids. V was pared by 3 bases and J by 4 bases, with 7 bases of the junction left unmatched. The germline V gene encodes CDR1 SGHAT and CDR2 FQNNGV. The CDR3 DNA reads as TGTGCCAGCAGCTTGAAATCGGGACAGGCCTATGGCTACACCTTC. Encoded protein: CASSLKSGQAYGYTF.

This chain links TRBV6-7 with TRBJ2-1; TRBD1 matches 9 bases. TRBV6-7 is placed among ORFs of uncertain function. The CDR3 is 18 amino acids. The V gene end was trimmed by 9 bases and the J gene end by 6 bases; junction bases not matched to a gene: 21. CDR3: CARETDRGLSWVSNEQFF. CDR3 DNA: TGTGCCAGAGAGACCGACAGGGGGTTATCGTGGGTATCCAATGAGCAGTTCTTC.

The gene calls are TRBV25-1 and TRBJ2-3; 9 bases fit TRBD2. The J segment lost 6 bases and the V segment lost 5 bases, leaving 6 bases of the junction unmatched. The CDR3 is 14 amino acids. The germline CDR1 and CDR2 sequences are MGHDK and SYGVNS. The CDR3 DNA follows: TGTGCCAGCAGTCGCGGGGGGGCCCAGGATACGCAGTATTTT. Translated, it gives CASSRGGAQDTQYF.

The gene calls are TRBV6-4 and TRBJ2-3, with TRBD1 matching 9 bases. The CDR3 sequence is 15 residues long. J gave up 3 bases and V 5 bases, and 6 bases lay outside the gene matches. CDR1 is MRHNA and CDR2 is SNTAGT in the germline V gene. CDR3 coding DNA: TGTGCCAGCAGTTTCCGGGACAGGGCTACAGATACGCAGTATTTT. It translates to CASSFRDRATDTQYF.